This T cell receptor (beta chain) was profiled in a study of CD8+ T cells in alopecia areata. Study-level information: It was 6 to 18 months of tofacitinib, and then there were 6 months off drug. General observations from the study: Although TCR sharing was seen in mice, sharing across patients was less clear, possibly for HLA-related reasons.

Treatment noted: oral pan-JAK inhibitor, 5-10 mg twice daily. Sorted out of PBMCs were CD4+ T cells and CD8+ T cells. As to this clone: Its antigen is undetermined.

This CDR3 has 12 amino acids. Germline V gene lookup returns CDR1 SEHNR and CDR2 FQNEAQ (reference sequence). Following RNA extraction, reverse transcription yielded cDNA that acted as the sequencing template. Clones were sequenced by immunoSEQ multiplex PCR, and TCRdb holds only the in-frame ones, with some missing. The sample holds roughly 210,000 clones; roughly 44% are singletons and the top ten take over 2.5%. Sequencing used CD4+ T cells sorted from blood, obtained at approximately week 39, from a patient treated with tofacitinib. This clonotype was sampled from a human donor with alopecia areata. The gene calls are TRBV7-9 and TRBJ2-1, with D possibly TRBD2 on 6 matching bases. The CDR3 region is CAAGGEINEQFF. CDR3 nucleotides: TGTGCGGCGGGCGGGGAGATCAATGAGCAGTTCTTC.